These T cell receptor beta chains were read from a single sample in a study of blood T cell repertoires in COVID-19. Some clones are missing from TCRdb's copy, which holds only in-frame ones; the method was immunoSEQ multiplex PCR. The data hold approximately 240,000 clones, with 85% observed a single time. The sequencing sample was made of peripheral blood. Receptors originate from an older woman with active or convalescent COVID-19. Both conserved end residues are part of each CDR3. D genes are given only for firm matches. Clone size is not always given. Where it is, it says once, few, many or a class for expanded clones.

J,D,V,size,CDR3,DNA
TRBJ2-2,NA,TRBV19,NA,CASRSSGTNTGELFF,TGTGCCAGTAGATCCTCAGGGACGAACACCGGGGAGCTGTTTTTT
TRBJ1-1,TRBD1,TRBV18,once,CASSRTGDTEAFF,TGTGCCAGCTCACGGACAGGGGATACTGAAGCTTTCTTT
TRBJ2-5,TRBD2,TRBV19,NA,CASSTNGEGTQYF,TGTGCCAGTAGTACAAACGGGGAGGGGACCCAGTACTTC
TRBJ1-4,TRBD1,TRBV27,NA,CASTTTGVPTNEKLFF,TGTGCCAGCACCACGACAGGGGTCCCAACTAATGAAAAACTGTTTTTT
TRBJ1-2,TRBD1,TRBV27,NA,CATSGGGGYTF,TGTGCCACCTCAGGGGGCGGTGGCTACACCTTC
TRBJ2-1,TRBD2,TRBV27,NA,CASSSLSGTRGAMGFHNEQFF,TGTGCCAGCAGTTCACTTTCCGGGACTAGAGGCGCGATGGGGTTCCACAATGAGCAGTTCTTC
TRBJ2-3,NA,TRBV10-3,NA,CAISFEGDTQYF,TGTGCCATCAGCTTTGAGGGAGATACGCAGTATTTT
TRBJ2-1,TRBD2,TRBV7-2,NA,CASSLGLAEGNEQFF,TGTGCCAGCAGCTTAGGACTAGCGGAGGGCAATGAGCAGTTCTTC
TRBJ2-1,TRBD2,TRBV30,NA,CAWSVQRAGGQTRSYNEQFF,TGTGCCTGGAGTGTACAACGGGCGGGGGGCCAAACTCGCTCCTACAATGAGCAGTTCTTC
TRBJ2-3,NA,TRBV5-5,NA,CASSLASGGPRYF,TGTGCCAGCAGCTTGGCCTCCGGGGGGCCTCGGTATTTT
TRBJ1-5,NA,TRBV10-3,NA,CAISGPGKEPQHF,TGTGCCATCAGTGGTCCAGGGAAAGAGCCCCAGCATTTT
TRBJ2-3,NA,TRBV5-8,NA,CASSFGSVLGTDTQYF,TGTGCCAGCAGCTTTGGTAGTGTATTAGGCACAGATACGCAGTATTTT
TRBJ1-2,TRBD1,TRBV7-2,NA,CASGDRGRGYTF,TGTGCCAGCGGCGACAGGGGAAGAGGCTACACCTTC
TRBJ1-5,NA,TRBV28,NA,CASNRGRENQPQHF,TGTGCCAGCAACCGCGGGAGAGAAAATCAGCCCCAGCATTTT
TRBJ1-4,NA,TRBV4-2,NA,CASSQAEKLFF,TGTGCCAGCAGCCAAGCGGAAAAACTGTTTTTT
TRBJ1-2,NA,TRBV29-1,NA,CSVEGGGYGYTF,TGCAGCGTTGAAGGGGGCGGCTATGGCTACACCTTC
TRBJ2-1,TRBD2,TRBV19,NA,CASSSAGLAGGNEQFF,TGTGCCAGTAGTAGCGCCGGACTAGCGGGAGGTAATGAGCAGTTCTTC
TRBJ1-2,NA,TRBV5-6,NA,CASRRTGMDGYTF,TGTGCCAGCAGACGAACAGGGATGGATGGCTACACCTTC
TRBJ2-5,NA,TRBV4-2,NA,CASSQQGFQETQYF,TGTGCCAGCAGCCAGCAGGGGTTCCAAGAGACCCAGTACTTC
TRBJ2-1,TRBD2,TRBV5-1,NA,CASSFDLAGGSDEQFF,TGCGCCAGCAGCTTTGACCTAGCGGGAGGATCGGATGAGCAGTTCTTC
TRBJ2-7,NA,TRBV12-1,NA,CASSGRGASGRGGDEQYF,TGTGCCAGCAGCGGGAGGGGGGCTAGCGGGAGAGGAGGGGACGAGCAGTACTTC
TRBJ2-1,TRBD2,TRBV19,NA,CASSIRGLAGVNEQFF,TGTGCCAGTAGTATTCGTGGACTAGCGGGAGTAAATGAGCAGTTCTTC
TRBJ1-2,TRBD1,TRBV3-1/TRBV3-2,once,CAAGTDYGYTF,TGTGCCGCCGGGACAGACTATGGCTACACCTTC
TRBJ2-1,TRBD2,TRBV25-1,NA,CASSDYLASGGEEQFF,TGTGCCAGCAGTGATTATCTGGCTAGCGGGGGGGAGGAGCAGTTCTTC
TRBJ1-1,TRBD1,TRBV10-3,NA,CAISGRGLDTEAFF,TGTGCCATCAGTGGAAGGGGGCTGGACACTGAAGCTTTCTTT
TRBJ2-5,NA,TRBV18,few,CASSPRGIQETQYF,TGTGCCAGCTCACCTCGAGGGATCCAAGAGACCCAGTACTTC
TRBJ1-2,NA,TRBV30,NA,CAWNGREGGGYTF,TGTGCCTGGAACGGCAGAGAAGGAGGTGGCTACACCTTC
TRBJ1-1,NA,TRBV19,NA,CATTGNTEAFF,TGTGCCACTACAGGGAACACTGAAGCTTTCTTT
TRBJ2-5,TRBD2,TRBV11-2,NA,CASSSQASGNQETQYF,TGTGCCAGCAGCTCCCAGGCTAGCGGGAACCAAGAGACCCAGTACTTC
TRBJ2-6,TRBD2,TRBV7-3,few,CASSPIPRGLAWSSGANVLTF,TGTGCCAGCAGCCCCATCCCCCGCGGACTAGCCTGGAGCTCTGGGGCCAACGTCCTGACTTTC
TRBJ1-5,NA,TRBV2,NA,CASRGGAMGNQPQHF,TGTGCCAGCCGGGGGGGGGCGATGGGCAATCAGCCCCAGCATTTT
TRBJ2-2,TRBD1,TRBV6-2/TRBV6-3,NA,CASSSGQVATGELFF,TGTGCCAGCAGTTCGGGACAGGTGGCCACCGGGGAGCTGTTTTTT